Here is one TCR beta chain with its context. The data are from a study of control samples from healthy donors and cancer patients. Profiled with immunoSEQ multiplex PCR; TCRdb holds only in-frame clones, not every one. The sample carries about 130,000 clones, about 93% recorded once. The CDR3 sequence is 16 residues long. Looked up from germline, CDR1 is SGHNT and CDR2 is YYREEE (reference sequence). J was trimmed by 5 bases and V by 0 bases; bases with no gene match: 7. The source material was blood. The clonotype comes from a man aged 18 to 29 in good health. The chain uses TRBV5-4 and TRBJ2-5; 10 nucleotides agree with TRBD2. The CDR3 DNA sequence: TGTGCCAGCAGCTTGGGAGGTAGCGGGGGGCACGAGACCCAGTACTTC. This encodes CASSLGGSGGHETQYF.